This TCR beta chain was identified in a study of T cells in Graves' hyperthyroidism and ophthalmopathy. The V end lost 8 bases, the J end lost 4 bases, and 15 bases lay between the germline ends. This CDR3 comprises 14 residues. Germline V CDR1 and CDR2: SGHAT, FQNNGV. It was RNA transcripts that yielded the amplified TCR beta CDR3 regions. With the HTBI primer set, the TCR CDR3 went through a first round of RT-PCR. TCRdb reprocessed the multiplex PCR reads via MiXCR and lists one record per CDR3 protein. The table includes roughly 99,000 distinct CDR3 sequences, approximately 15% detected once. This clonotype came up many times.

The chain carries TRBV11-2 and TRBJ2-1; D not resolved. Sequenced: blood. This sequence originates from a woman aged 50 to 60 with Graves' hyperthyroidism. CDR3 residues: CASGIIGLYNEQFF. The CDR3 coding sequence is TGTGCCAGCGGAATTATTGGTCTATACAATGAGCAGTTCTTC.